This T cell receptor beta chain emerged from a study of T-cell memory formation after mild COVID-19. Findings and limits, study-wide: Researchers report contracting CD4+ clones mostly in CM and EM, with CD8+ clones in EMRA. Some clones that responded were present in memory (sampled pre-infection), which suggests cross-reactive memory joined.

This clonotype was seen a few times. Its target is unknown. After 5'RACE with constant-segment primers, TCR alpha and TCR beta cDNA libraries carrying sample barcodes and UMIs were obtained. TCRdb re-analysed the 5' RACE reads in MiXCR, keeping a single row per CDR3 protein. The sample shows roughly 50,000 distinct CDR3 sequences, 8% to 10% of them seen only once. The J segment lost 2 bases and the V segment lost 4 bases, leaving 1 base of the junction unmatched. The CDR3 has 15 residues. Germline loops: CDR1 SGHTA, CDR2 FQGNSA. The sequencing sample was made of PBMCs or a T cell subset sorted from them (not recorded which). The receptor was derived from a man aged 18 to 35 who had mild COVID-19 (a few samples of this study predate the infection). Cell type and time point are not known. The chain combines TRBV7-2 with TRBJ2-1; the match to TRBD2 covers 11 bases. The CDR3: CASSSLAGAYNEQFF. CDR3 coding DNA: TGTGCCAGCAGCTCACTAGCGGGGGCCTACAATGAGCAGTTCTTC.